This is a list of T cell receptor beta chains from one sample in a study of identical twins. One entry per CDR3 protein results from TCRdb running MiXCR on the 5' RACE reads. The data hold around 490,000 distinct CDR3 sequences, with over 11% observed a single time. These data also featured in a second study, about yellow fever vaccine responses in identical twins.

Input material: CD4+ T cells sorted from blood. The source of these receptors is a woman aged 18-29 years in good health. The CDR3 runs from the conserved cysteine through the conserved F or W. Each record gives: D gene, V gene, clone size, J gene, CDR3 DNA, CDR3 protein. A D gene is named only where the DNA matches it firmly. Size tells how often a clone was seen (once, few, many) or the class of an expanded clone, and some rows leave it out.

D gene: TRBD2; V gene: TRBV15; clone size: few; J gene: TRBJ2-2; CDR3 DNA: TGTGCCACCAGCAGAGATCCGGGGGGTGGGGAGCTGTTTTTT; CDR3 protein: CATSRDPGGGELFF
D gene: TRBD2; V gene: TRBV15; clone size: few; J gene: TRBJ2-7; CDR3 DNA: TGTGCCACCAGCAGAGAAATGGGTGATGGGGGGGGCTACGAGCAGTACTTC; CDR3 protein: CATSREMGDGGGYEQYF
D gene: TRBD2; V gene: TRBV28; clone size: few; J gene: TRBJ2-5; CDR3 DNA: TGTGCCAGCAGCGCACTAGCGGGAGGGCCTCTGGAGACCCAGTACTTC; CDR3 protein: CASSALAGGPLETQYF
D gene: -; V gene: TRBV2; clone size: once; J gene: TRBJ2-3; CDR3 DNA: TGTGCCAGCAGTGAAGGGACATATGTAGATACGCAGTATTTT; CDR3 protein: CASSEGTYVDTQYF
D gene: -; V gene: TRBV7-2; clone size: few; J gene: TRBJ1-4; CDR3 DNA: TGTGCCAGCAGCTCCCACCTGGGGGGCGGAGGGGAAAAACTGTTTTTT; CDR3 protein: CASSSHLGGGGEKLFF
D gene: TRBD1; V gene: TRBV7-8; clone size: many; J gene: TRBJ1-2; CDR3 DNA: TGTGCCAGCAGTCAAACGGCACAGGGGGCGACGCTATCAAATGGCTACACCTTC; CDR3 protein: CASSQTAQGATLSNGYTF
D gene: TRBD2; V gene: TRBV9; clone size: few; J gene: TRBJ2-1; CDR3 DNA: TGTGCCAGCAGCGTGGGACTAGCGGGGGCATCCTACAATGAGCAGTTCTTC; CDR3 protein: CASSVGLAGASYNEQFF
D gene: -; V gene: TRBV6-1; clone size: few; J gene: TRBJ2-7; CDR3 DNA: TGTGCCAGCAGTCCCGGGCGCCCGGCAACCTACGAGCAGTACTTC; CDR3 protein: CASSPGRPATYEQYF
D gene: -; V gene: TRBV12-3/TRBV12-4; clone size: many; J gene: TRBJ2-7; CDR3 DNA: TGTGCCAGCAGTTTAACTGCCCGAGGGCAGGAGGCCTACGAGCAGTACTTC; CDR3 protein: CASSLTARGQEAYEQYF
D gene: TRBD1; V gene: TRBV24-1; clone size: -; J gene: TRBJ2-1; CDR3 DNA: TGTGCCACCAGTGATACGGGACAGGGCTTCGATGAGCAGTTCTTC; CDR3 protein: CATSDTGQGFDEQFF
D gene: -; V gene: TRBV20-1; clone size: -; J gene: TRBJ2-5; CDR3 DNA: TGCAGTGCTCACCCAGGGTATCGAGAGACCCGGTACTTC; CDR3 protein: CSAHPGYRETRYF
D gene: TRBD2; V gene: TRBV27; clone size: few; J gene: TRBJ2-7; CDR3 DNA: TGTGCCAGCGTTTCGAGACTAGCGGGAGCGGTCGAGCAGTACTTC; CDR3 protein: CASVSRLAGAVEQYF
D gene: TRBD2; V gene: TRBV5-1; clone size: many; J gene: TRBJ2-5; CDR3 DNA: TGCGCCAGCAGCGGGAGGACTAGAGATTACGAAGAGACCCAGTACTTC; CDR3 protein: CASSGRTRDYEETQYF
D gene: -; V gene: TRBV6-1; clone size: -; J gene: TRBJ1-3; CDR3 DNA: TGTGCCAGCACACCCCTCCAGGGAAACACCATATATTTT; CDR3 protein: CASTPLQGNTIYF
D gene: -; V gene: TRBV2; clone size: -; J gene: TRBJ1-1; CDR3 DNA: TGTGCCAGCAGTAACAGGGATTTTAGGACTGAAGCTTTCTTT; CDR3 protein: CASSNRDFRTEAFF
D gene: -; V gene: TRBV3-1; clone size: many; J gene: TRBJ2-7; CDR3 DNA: TGTGCCAGCAGCCAAGGCGACTACGAGCAGTACTTC; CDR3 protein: CASSQGDYEQYF
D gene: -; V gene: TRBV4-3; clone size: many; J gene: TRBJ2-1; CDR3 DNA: TGCGCCAGCAGCCAAGGACCAAGCAACTACAATGAGCAGTTCTTC; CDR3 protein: CASSQGPSNYNEQFF
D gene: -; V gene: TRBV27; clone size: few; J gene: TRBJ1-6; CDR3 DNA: TGTGCCAGCCTGGGGCGTTCACCCCTCCACTTT; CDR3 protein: CASLGRSPLHF
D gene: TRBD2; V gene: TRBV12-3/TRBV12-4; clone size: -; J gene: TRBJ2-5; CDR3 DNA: TGTGCCAGCACCCTACCTCCCTGGACTAGCTTAGAGACCCAGTACTTC; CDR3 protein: CASTLPPWTSLETQYF
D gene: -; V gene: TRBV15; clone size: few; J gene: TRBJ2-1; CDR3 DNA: TGTGCCACCAGCAGAGCAGGGTCCGCTCTCAGCTCCTACAATGAGCAGTTCTTC; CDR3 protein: CATSRAGSALSSYNEQFF
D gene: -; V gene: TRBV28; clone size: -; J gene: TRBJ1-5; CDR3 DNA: TGTGCCAGCGGGGTGGGTAATCAGCCCCAGCATTTT; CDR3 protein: CASGVGNQPQHF
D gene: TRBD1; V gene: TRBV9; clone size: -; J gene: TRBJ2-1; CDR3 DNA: TGTGCCAGCAGCGTACAGGGGGTTTATAATGAGCAGTTCTTC; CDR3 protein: CASSVQGVYNEQFF
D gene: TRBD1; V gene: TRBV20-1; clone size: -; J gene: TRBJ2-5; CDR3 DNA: TGCAGTGGGAATCCGGGACAGAAACAAGAGACCCAGTACTTC; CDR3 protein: CSGNPGQKQETQYF
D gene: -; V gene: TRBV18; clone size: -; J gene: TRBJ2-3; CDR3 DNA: TGTGCCAGCTCCCGGTTGGCAGGCCCATCCACAGATACGCAGTATTTT; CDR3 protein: CASSRLAGPSTDTQYF
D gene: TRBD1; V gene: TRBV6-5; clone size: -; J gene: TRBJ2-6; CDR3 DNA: TGTGCCAGCAGTTACGGATGGACAGGAAACTCTGGGGCCAACGTCCTGACTTTC; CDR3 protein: CASSYGWTGNSGANVLTF
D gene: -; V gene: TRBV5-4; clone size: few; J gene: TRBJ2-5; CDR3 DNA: TGTGCCAGCAGGATACAGGGAATGGAAGAGACCCAGTACTTC; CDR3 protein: CASRIQGMEETQYF
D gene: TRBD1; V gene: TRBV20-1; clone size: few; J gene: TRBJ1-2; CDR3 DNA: TGCAGTGCTAGAGATCCCAGGGGGGGCTATGGCTACACCTTC; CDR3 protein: CSARDPRGGYGYTF
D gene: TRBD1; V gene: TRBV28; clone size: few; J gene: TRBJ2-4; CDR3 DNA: TGTGCCAGCAGGCCGGGGACAGATATTCAGTACTTC; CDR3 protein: CASRPGTDIQYF
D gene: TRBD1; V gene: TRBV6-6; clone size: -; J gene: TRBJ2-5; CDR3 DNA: TGTGCCGGACTCGGGGGACAGGGGGAGACCCAGTACTTC; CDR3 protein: CAGLGGQGETQYF
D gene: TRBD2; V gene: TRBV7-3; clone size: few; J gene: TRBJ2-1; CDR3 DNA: TGTGCCAGCAGCTTCCTCTCCGATAGCGGGGATACCTACAATGAGCAGTTCTTC; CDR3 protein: CASSFLSDSGDTYNEQFF
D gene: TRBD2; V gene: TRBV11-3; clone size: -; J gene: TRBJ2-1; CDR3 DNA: TGTGCCAGCAGCTTAGGTGGGGGGGATCTGTTCTTC; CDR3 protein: CASSLGGGDLFF
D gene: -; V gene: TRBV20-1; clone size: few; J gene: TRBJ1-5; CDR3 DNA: TGCAGTGCCACCTTTAGCAATCAGCCCCAGCATTTT; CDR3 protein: CSATFSNQPQHF
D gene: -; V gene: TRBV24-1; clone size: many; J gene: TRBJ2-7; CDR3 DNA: TGTGCCACCAGCCAGGACGCCCGCTGGGAGCAGTACTTC; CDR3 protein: CATSQDARWEQYF
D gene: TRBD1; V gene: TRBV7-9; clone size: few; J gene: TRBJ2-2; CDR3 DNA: TGTGCCAGCCAGGGGGCCGGGGAGCTGTTTTTT; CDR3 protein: CASQGAGELFF
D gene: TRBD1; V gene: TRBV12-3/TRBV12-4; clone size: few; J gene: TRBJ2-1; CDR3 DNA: TGTGCCAGCATGGACCGCCGGGACAGTTACAATGAGCAGTTCTTC; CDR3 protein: CASMDRRDSYNEQFF
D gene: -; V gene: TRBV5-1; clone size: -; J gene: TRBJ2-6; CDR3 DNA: TGCGCCAGCAGCTTGGGAAATAGGGGTGGCTCTGGGGCCAACGTCCTGACTTTC; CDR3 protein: CASSLGNRGGSGANVLTF
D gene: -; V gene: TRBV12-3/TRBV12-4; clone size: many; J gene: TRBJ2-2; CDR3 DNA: TGTGCCAGCAGTTTAAGTACCACCGGGGAGCTGTTTTTT; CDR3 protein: CASSLSTTGELFF
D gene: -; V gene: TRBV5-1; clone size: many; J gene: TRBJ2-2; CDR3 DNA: TGTGCCAGCAGCTTAGGGCAGCCGAACACCGGGGAGCTGTTTTTT; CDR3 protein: CASSLGQPNTGELFF
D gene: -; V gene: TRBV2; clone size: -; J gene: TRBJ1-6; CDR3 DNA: TGTGCCAGCAAGCAGGCATCTTCACCCCTCCACTTT; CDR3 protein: CASKQASSPLHF
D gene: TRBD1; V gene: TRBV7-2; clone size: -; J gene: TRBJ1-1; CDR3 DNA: TGTGCCAGCAGCCCCCGACAGGGGTGGACTGAAGCTTTCTTT; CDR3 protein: CASSPRQGWTEAFF
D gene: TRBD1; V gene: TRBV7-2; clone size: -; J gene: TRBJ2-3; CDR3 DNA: TGTGCCAGCACCTGGACAGGCACGAACACAGATACGCAGTATTTT; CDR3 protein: CASTWTGTNTDTQYF
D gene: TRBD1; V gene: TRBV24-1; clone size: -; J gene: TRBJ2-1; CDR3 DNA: TGTGCCACCAGTGACCGCGACAGGGGTGGGCACAATGAGCAGTTCTTC; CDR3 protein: CATSDRDRGGHNEQFF
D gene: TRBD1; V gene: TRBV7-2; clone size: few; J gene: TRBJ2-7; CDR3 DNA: TGTGCCAGCAGCCGGACAGGGGGGACCCCCTACGAGCAGTACTTC; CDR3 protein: CASSRTGGTPYEQYF
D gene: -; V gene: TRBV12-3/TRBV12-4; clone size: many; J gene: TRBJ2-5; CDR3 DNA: TGTGCCAGCGGACAAGAGACCCAGTACTTC; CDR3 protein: CASGQETQYF
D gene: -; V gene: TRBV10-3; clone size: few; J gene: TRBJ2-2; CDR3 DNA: TGTGCCATCAGTTACCTCCTAGTTGACGGGGAGCTGTTTTTT; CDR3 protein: CAISYLLVDGELFF
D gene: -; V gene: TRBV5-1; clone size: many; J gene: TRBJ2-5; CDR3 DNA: TGCGCCAGCAGCCCTGGGACCCACGGGGAGACCCAGTACTTC; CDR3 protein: CASSPGTHGETQYF
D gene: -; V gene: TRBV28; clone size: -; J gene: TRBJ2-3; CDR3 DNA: TGTGCCAGCAGTTTATTGATATCTAGCACAGATACGCAGTATTTT; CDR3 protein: CASSLLISSTDTQYF
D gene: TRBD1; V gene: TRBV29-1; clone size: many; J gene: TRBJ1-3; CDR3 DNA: TGCAGCGTGAGGGGGCGAAATGGAAACACCATATATTTT; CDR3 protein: CSVRGRNGNTIYF
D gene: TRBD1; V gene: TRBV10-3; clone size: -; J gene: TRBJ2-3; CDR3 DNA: TGTGCCATCAGTTGGACAGGGTCCACAGATACGCAGTATTTT; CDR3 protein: CAISWTGSTDTQYF
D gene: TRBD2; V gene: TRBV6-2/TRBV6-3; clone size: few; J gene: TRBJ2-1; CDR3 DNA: TGTGCCAGCAGCCAAGGACGGACTAGCGGGAGTTGGGGGAATGAGCAGTTCTTC; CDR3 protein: CASSQGRTSGSWGNEQFF
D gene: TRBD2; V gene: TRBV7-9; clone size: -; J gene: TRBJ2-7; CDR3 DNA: TGTGCCAGCCAACTAGCGGGGGGCAACTCCTACGAGCAGTACTTC; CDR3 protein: CASQLAGGNSYEQYF
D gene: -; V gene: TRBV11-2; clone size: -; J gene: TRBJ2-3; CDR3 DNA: TGTGCCAGCAGCCCGCACAGGGATAGTACGCAGTATTTT; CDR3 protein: CASSPHRDSTQYF
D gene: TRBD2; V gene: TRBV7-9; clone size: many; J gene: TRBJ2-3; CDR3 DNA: TGTGCCAGCACCATCCCGGGACTAGCATGGACAGATACGCAGTATTTT; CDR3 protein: CASTIPGLAWTDTQYF
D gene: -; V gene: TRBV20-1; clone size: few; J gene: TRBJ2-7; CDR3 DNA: TGCAGTGCTAGTAGAGGAACTAGCTCCTACGAGCAGTACTTC; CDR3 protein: CSASRGTSSYEQYF
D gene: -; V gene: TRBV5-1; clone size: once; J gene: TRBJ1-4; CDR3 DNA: TGCGCCAGCAGCTTGGACAGTGAAAAACTGTTTTTT; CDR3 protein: CASSLDSEKLFF